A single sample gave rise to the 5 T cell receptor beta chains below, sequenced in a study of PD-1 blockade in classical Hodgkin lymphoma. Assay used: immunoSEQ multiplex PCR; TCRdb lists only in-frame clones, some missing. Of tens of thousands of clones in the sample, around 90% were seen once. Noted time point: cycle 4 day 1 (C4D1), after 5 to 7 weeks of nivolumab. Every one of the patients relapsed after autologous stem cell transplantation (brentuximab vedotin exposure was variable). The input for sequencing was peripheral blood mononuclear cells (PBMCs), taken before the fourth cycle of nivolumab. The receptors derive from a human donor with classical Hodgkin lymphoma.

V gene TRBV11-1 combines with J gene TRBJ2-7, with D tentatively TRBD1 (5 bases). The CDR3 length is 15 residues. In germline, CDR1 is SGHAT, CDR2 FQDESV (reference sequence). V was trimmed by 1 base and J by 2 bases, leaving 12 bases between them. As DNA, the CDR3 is TGTGCCAGCAGCTTAGGAACCTGGACAACCTACGAGCAGTACTTC. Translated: CASSLGTWTTYEQYF.

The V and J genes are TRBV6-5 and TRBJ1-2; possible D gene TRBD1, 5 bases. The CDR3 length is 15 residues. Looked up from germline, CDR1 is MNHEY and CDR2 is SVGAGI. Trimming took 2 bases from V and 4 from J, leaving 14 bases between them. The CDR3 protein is CASSYLGGLRYGYTF. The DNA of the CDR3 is TGTGCCAGCAGTTACCTTGGGGGGTTACGCTATGGCTACACCTTC.

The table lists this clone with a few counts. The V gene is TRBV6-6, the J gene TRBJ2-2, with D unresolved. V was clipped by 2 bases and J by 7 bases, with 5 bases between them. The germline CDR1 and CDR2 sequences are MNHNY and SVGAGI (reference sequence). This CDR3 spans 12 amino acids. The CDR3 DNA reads TGTGCCAGCAGTTACACGGGCGGGGAGCTGTTTTTT. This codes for CASSYTGGELFF.

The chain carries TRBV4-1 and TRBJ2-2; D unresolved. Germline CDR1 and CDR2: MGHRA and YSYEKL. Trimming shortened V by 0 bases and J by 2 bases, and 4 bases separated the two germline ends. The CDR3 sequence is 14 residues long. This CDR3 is CASSQDPNTGELFF. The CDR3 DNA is TGCGCCAGCAGCCAAGATCCTAACACCGGGGAGCTGTTTTTT.

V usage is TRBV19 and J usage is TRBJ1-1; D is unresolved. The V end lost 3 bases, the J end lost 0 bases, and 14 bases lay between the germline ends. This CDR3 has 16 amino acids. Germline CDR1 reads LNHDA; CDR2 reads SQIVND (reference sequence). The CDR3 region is CASSIGVTSMNTEAFF. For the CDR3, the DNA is TGTGCCAGTAGTATTGGGGTCACATCCATGAACACTGAAGCTTTCTTT.